One sample yielded the 22 T cell receptor beta chains listed below, sequenced in a study of blood T cells in healthy people across ages. Using a J-beta primer mix together with a sample-barcoded 5' primer, a second PCR was run for about 6 to 11 cycles. TCRdb analysed the 5' RACE reads with MiXCR anew, one entry per CDR3 protein. The sample lists fewer than 800,000 distinct CDR3 sequences; approximately 29% were seen once. Sequenced material: blood. Receptor source: a woman of 80 years or more in good health.

This clonotype was picked up many times. V is TRBV25-1 and J is TRBJ2-1, with 10 bases that match TRBD1. CDR3 length: 14 amino acids. V gave up 4 bases and J gave up 6 bases; unmatched junction bases: 3. Per the germline V gene, CDR1 is MGHDK and CDR2 is SYGVNS. The DNA of the CDR3 is TGTGCCAGCAGTGGGACAGGGGGAGTCAATGAGCAGTTCTTC. This sequence encodes CASSGTGGVNEQFF.

This clonotype was seen only once. The V gene is TRBV9, the J gene TRBJ2-1; 11 nucleotides align to TRBD2. This CDR3 spans 16 amino acids. V was pared by 4 bases and J by 3 bases, with 6 bases of the junction left unmatched. In germline, CDR1 is SGDLS, CDR2 YYNGEE. CDR3 in amino acids: CASSYRLAGIYNEQFF. The CDR3 DNA sequence: TGTGCCAGCAGCTACAGACTAGCGGGGATCTACAATGAGCAGTTCTTC.

This clonotype was found many times. The chain links TRBV7-8 to TRBJ2-7, with 11 bases lining up with TRBD1. The CDR3 sequence is 14 residues long. Germline trimming cut 6 bases from V and 2 bases from J; bases unmatched to any gene: 3. CDR1 SGHVS and CDR2 FQNEAQ come from the germline V gene. The CDR3 is CASRSGQGAYEQYF. In DNA form, the CDR3 reads TGTGCCAGCAGGTCGGGACAGGGGGCCTACGAGCAGTACTTC.

This clonotype was observed many times. The chain employs TRBV20-1 and TRBJ2-3; tentative D call: TRBD1 (6 bases). Per germline, CDR1 DFQATT and CDR2 SNEGSKA (reference sequence). V dropped 0 bases and J dropped 4 bases, with 14 bases sitting between them. The CDR3 has 15 amino acids. In DNA, the CDR3 is TGCAGTGCTAGAGAGACAGGATTATTCGCAGATACGCAGTATTTT. Translated, it gives CSARETGLFADTQYF.

This clonotype was counted a single time. V usage is TRBV5-1 and J usage is TRBJ2-1, with 11 positions matching TRBD1. Germline V gene lookup returns CDR1 SGHRS and CDR2 YFSETQ. The CDR3 covers 15 residues. The V segment lost 7 bases and the J segment 9 bases; nucleotides outside the gene matches: 12. In nucleotides, the CDR3 is TGCGCCAGCGGACCTGGGACAGGGGGAGGTGGTGAGCAGTTCTTC. Translating it yields CASGPGTGGGGEQFF.

This clonotype was seen at least ten times. The chain carries TRBV5-1 and TRBJ2-7; TRBD1 aligns across 7 bases. The CDR3 contains 15 residues. The V gene's germline CDR1 is SGHRS and CDR2 YFSETQ. J lost 2 bases, V lost 3 bases, and 8 bases had no gene match. CDR3 protein: CASSSTGTLTYEQYF. The CDR3 DNA reads as TGCGCCAGCAGCTCGACAGGGACACTAACCTACGAGCAGTACTTC.

This clonotype came up many times. The V gene is TRBV24-1, the J gene TRBJ2-5, with D perhaps TRBD1 or TRBD2 (5 bases each). The germline gives CDR1 KGHDR, CDR2 SFDVKD. Trimming took 5 bases from V and 5 from J, leaving 17 bases between them. This CDR3 comprises 15 residues. CDR3 nucleotides: TGTGCCACCAGTGCAACCGGGACGCTCCTCGAGACCCAGTACTTC. Amino acids: CATSATGTLLETQYF.

The table lists this clonotype with many counts. V gene TRBV12-3 or TRBV12-4 combines with J gene TRBJ2-5; 10 nucleotides agree with TRBD2. The CDR3 totals 15 residues. V gave up 5 bases and J gave up 5 bases; unmatched junction bases: 8. CDR3 bases: TGTGCCAGCAGTCCACTCCGGGGACTAGCGGAGACCCAGTACTTC. As protein: CASSPLRGLAETQYF.

This rearrangement joins TRBV20-1 to TRBJ2-5; TRBD2 aligns across 9 bases. The CDR3 extends over 13 amino acids. The ends lost 1 base at V and 9 bases at J; junction bases unmatched: 6. Germline loops: CDR1 DFQATT, CDR2 SNEGSKA (reference sequence). CDR3 in amino acids: CSARGGGAYAQYF. The CDR3 DNA reads TGCAGTGCTAGAGGCGGGGGGGCCTATGCCCAGTACTTC.

This rearrangement joins TRBV5-1 to TRBJ2-2, with D hard to call. V lost 3 bases and J 4 bases, leaving 10 bases between the germline ends. CDR1 is SGHRS, CDR2 YFSETQ, per germline. The CDR3 totals 14 residues. The CDR3 sequence is CASSWVESTGELFF. The CDR3 coding sequence is TGCGCCAGCAGCTGGGTGGAGAGCACCGGGGAGCTGTTTTTT.

In its sample, this clonotype was seen many times. The genes are TRBV20-1 and TRBJ1-2; tentatively, D is TRBD1 (6 bases). The CDR3 is 14 amino acids. The V end lost 0 bases, the J end lost 3 bases, and 11 bases lay between the germline ends. From germline, CDR1 is DFQATT and CDR2 SNEGSKA (reference sequence). CDR3 region: CSAREDRQYYGYTF. In nucleotides, the CDR3 is TGCAGTGCTAGAGAGGACAGACAATACTATGGCTACACCTTC.

Many counts were recorded for this clonotype. The chain uses TRBV4-3 and TRBJ2-1, with D maybe TRBD1 (6 bases). This CDR3 has 15 residues. Germline V gene data show CDR1 as LGHNA and CDR2 as YSLEER. V gave up 2 bases and J gave up 5 bases, with 13 bases separating them. CDR3 sequence: CASSQSTGWNNEQFF. As DNA, the CDR3 is TGCGCCAGCAGCCAATCCACAGGGTGGAACAATGAGCAGTTCTTC.

On this clonotype: A much larger clone is a single base away; this may be a read error. This rearrangement joins TRBV27 to TRBJ2-1; tentatively, D is TRBD2 (5 bases). The CDR3 consists of 16 residues. V lost 4 bases and J lost 5, with 18 bases in between. Germline lookup yields CDR1 MNHEY and CDR2 SMNVEV (reference sequence). CDR3 loop: CASSWTGISTHNEQFF. CDR3 bases: TGTGCCAGCAGTTGGACCGGGATTAGCACGCACAATGAGCAGTTCTTC.

A remark on this clonotype: A much larger clone differs by one base, so this may be a read error. The chain couples TRBV15 to TRBJ2-3; 7 bases line up with TRBD2. Germline assignment: CDR1 LNHNV and CDR2 YYDKDF (reference sequence). The CDR3 totals 13 residues. The CDR3, as DNA: TGTGCCGCCAGCGGGGCAGGGATAGATACGCAGTATTTT. This translates into CAASGAGIDTQYF. Full variable domain (outside the CDR3, taken from reference TRBV15 and TRBJ2-3): DAMVIQNPRYQVTQFGKPVTLSCSQTLNHNVMYWYQQKSSQAPKLLFHYYDKDFNNEADTPDNFQSRRPNTSFCFLDIRSPGLGDTAMYLCAASGAGIDTQYFGPGTRLTVL.

This clonotype was picked up many times. The chain joins TRBV9 to TRBJ2-1; a possible D gene is TRBD1 (7 bases). The ends were cut back, 4 bases at V and 3 bases at J, with 14 bases in the middle. Germline lookup yields CDR1 SGDLS and CDR2 YYNGEE. The CDR3 is made up of 15 amino acids. CDR3 nucleotides: TGTGCCAGCAGCCCCAGGGGGGAAGGCTACAATGAGCAGTTCTTC. Amino acid sequence: CASSPRGEGYNEQFF.

Comments on this clonotype: Sequence at one end of the junction differs from germline and may be a read error. The J gene is TRBJ1-1, the V gene TRBV5-1; a weak D match, TRBD1 (5 bases). This CDR3 is built from 16 residues. Germline loops: CDR1 SGHRS, CDR2 YFSETQ. The CDR3 protein is CASSSGGLGTNTEAFF. The CDR3 region has the DNA TGCGCCAGCAGCTCGGGGGGGTTGGGGACGAACACTGAGGCTTTCTTT.

This clonotype showed up just once. This chain uses TRBV5-1 with TRBJ2-3; TRBD1 aligns across 9 bases. In germline, CDR1 is SGHRS, CDR2 YFSETQ. After removal of 3 bases from V and 5 bases from J, the junction contained 4 bases not matched to a gene. The CDR3 consists of 14 residues. The CDR3 region has the DNA TGCGCCAGCAGCTCCGGGACAGGGAAAGATACGCAGTATTTT. Translating it yields CASSSGTGKDTQYF.

J is TRBJ1-2 and V is TRBV5-1; D might be TRBD1 (6 bases). CDR3 length: 15 amino acids. The V gene's germline CDR1 is SGHRS and CDR2 YFSETQ. Trimming stripped 4 bases from V and 5 bases from J, with 18 bases between. Here the CDR3 reads CASSNSDGGEYGYTF. Written as DNA, the CDR3 is TGCGCCAGCAGCAATTCAGATGGGGGCGAATATGGCTACACCTTC.

Ten or more counts support this clonotype. The gene calls are TRBV5-1 and TRBJ2-5; 9 nucleotides agree with TRBD1. Germline values: CDR1 SGHRS, CDR2 YFSETQ. V was clipped by 3 bases and J by 5 bases; unmatched bases: 17. The CDR3 has 18 residues. The CDR3 sequence: CASSYTPFGQGTRETQYF. CDR3 sequence (DNA): TGCGCCAGCAGCTATACGCCATTTGGACAGGGGACAAGGGAGACCCAGTACTTC.

The genes are TRBV6-6 and TRBJ2-5; 7 bases map to TRBD2. CDR1 and CDR2 from the germline V gene are MNHNY and SVGAGI (reference sequence). The J segment lost 2 bases and the V segment lost 11 bases, leaving 17 bases of the junction unmatched. The CDR3 sequence is 16 residues long. The CDR3 DNA sequence: TGTGCCGGCAAAAGCTACGCGGGGGAGTTTCAAGAGACCCAGTACTTC. Amino acids: CAGKSYAGEFQETQYF.

This clonotype was recorded many times. This chain joins TRBV5-8 and TRBJ2-4; D may be TRBD1 or TRBD2 (6 bases each). The V and J ends lost 4 bases and 0 bases respectively, with 14 bases between them. The CDR3 extends over 16 amino acids. Germline assignment: CDR1 SGHTS and CDR2 YDEGEE. The CDR3 is CASSPRGHIAKNIQYF. CDR3 coding DNA: TGTGCCAGCAGCCCCCGGGGGCATATAGCCAAAAACATTCAGTACTTC. Full variable domain (rest looked up from reference TRBV5-8 and TRBJ2-4): EAGVTQSPTHLIKTRGQQATLRCSPISGHTSVYWYQQALGLGLQFLLWYDEGEERNRGNFPPRFSGRQFPNYSSELNVNALELEDSALYLCASSPRGHIAKNIQYFGAGTRLSVL.

About this clonotype itself: A much more abundant neighbour one base away suggests this may be a read error. The chain couples TRBV5-4 to TRBJ2-3; 8 bases align to TRBD2. Germline-derived CDR1 and CDR2 are SGHNT and YYREEE (reference sequence). The length of the CDR3 is 14 residues. CDR3: CTSSLTSGTDTQYF. As DNA, the CDR3 is TGTACCAGCAGCCTGACTAGCGGCACAGATACGCAGTATTTT.